This paragraph covers one TCR beta chain sequence. What it binds is not known. TCRdb processed the 5' RACE reads anew with MiXCR; each CDR3 protein has one entry. The repertoire holds some 140,000 distinct CDR3 sequences, with roughly an eighth as singletons. The data were obtained in a study of CD8 T cells in ankylosing spondylitis. Points from the study as a whole: Clones linked with disease were CD8+ and fairly uncommon in the peripheral blood. Several of the motif variants were reported before in synovial fluid and blood from reactive arthritis.

Trimming removed 5 bases from V and 2 bases from J, with 6 bases in between. Germline-derived CDR1 and CDR2 are LNHDA and SQIVND (reference sequence). This CDR3 is 12 amino acids long. This receptor was identified in a female donor with ankylosing spondylitis or in good health (not recorded which). The chain recombines TRBV19 with TRBJ1-2; D is ambiguous. The sequencing sample was made of blood, either unsorted or a sorted T cell fraction (not recorded which). CDR3 DNA sequence: TGTGCCAGTAGTGTGGGCAACTATGGCTACACCTTC. It encodes CASSVGNYGYTF.